The 11 T cell receptor beta chains below were found in one sample sequenced in a study of untreated major depressive disorder. Study-wide findings and caveats: TRBV05-01 (Vbeta 5.1) usage was higher in CD4+ T cells of depressed patients than controls.

Sequenced by immunoSEQ multiplex PCR; TCRdb stores in-frame clones only, minus some. The table shows more than 10,000 clones, with approximately 90% occurring only once. These receptors have no known antigen. Sequencing was done on a sample of CD4+ T cells from PBMCs. The receptors were gathered from a woman between 25 and 40 years old with major depressive disorder.

This clone appeared a single time. The genes are TRBV29-1 and TRBJ1-4; 9 nucleotides match TRBD1. V lost 6 bases to trimming and J lost 5 bases; unmatched junction nucleotides: 7. The germline gives CDR1 SQVTM, CDR2 ANQGSEA. The CDR3 runs 14 residues. The CDR3 protein is CSVVLGTGNEKLFF. In DNA form, the CDR3 reads TGCAGCGTGGTACTAGGGACAGGGAATGAAAAACTGTTTTTT.

This clone occurred once. The V and J genes are TRBV25-1 and TRBJ2-2; a possible D gene is TRBD1 (6 bases). Germline CDR1 MGHDK, CDR2 SYGVNS. Trimming cost V 3 bases and J 4 bases, with 18 bases left between them. The CDR3 sequence is 17 residues long. The CDR3 spells CASSEAYRVIGTGELFF. In DNA, the CDR3 is TGTGCCAGCAGTGAGGCGTACAGGGTGATCGGCACCGGGGAGCTGTTTTTT.

The chain joins TRBV30 to TRBJ2-3; D is perhaps TRBD2 (6 bases). The V gene lost 0 bases and the J gene lost 1 base, with 11 bases spanning the gap. This CDR3 region has 15 residues. CDR1 GTSNPN and CDR2 SVGIG come from the germline V gene (reference sequence). The CDR3: CAWSVWGGGTDTQYF. As DNA, the CDR3 is TGTGCCTGGAGTGTATGGGGCGGGGGCACAGATACGCAGTATTTT.

This chain connects TRBV10-3 to TRBJ2-1; no definite D call. Germline CDR1 ENHRY, CDR2 SYGVKD. Between the trimmed V and J ends, which lost 0 bases and 7 bases, there was a span of 4 bases. This CDR3 is 12 amino acids long. CDR3: CAISESVNEQFF. CDR3 DNA sequence: TGTGCCATCAGTGAGTCGGTGAATGAGCAGTTCTTC.

This sequence joins TRBV10-3 and TRBJ1-1; TRBD1 matches at 8 bases. The CDR3 consists of 16 residues. The germline V gene encodes CDR1 ENHRY and CDR2 SYGVKD. V lost 4 bases, J lost 1 base, and 8 bases stayed unmatched. CDR3 nucleotides: TGTGCCATCAGTGGTGGAACCGGGACAGGGAACACTGAAGCTTTCTTT. As protein: CAISGGTGTGNTEAFF.

CDR3 amino acids: CASKTRSRGEKLFF. The CDR3 nucleotides read TGTGCCAGCAAAACAAGGTCCCGTGGGGAAAAACTGTTTTTT. The chain recombines TRBV27 with TRBJ1-4, with no clear D. Germline loops: CDR1 MNHEY, CDR2 SMNVEV (reference sequence). The V end lost 7 bases, the J end lost 8 bases, and 17 bases lay between the germline ends. The CDR3 has 14 amino acids.

The chain is built from TRBV9 and TRBJ1-1; possibly TRBD1 for D (5 bases). Germline V lookup: CDR1 SGDLS, CDR2 YYNGEE. This CDR3 comprises 17 residues. Between the trimmed V and J ends, which lost 3 bases and 1 base, there was a span of 19 bases. CDR3 DNA sequence: TGTGCCAGCAGCGGCCCAACACGGGCTACAGGGAACACTGAAGCTTTCTTT. Translation gives CASSGPTRATGNTEAFF.

V is TRBV18 and J is TRBJ2-5, with 7 bases identical to TRBD1. After removal of 6 bases from V and 7 bases from J, the junction contained 11 bases not matched to a gene. Germline loops: CDR1 KGHSH, CDR2 LQKENI. The CDR3 runs to 14 residues. The CDR3 region is CASSLNHRGATQYF. The DNA for the CDR3 is TGTGCCAGCTCGCTCAACCACAGGGGTGCGACCCAGTACTTC. Looking up the rest from reference TRBV18 and TRBJ2-5 gives the full variable domain: NAGVMQNPRHLVRRRGQEARLRCSPMKGHSHVYWYRQLPEEGLKFMVYLQKENIIDESGMPKERFSAEFPKEGPSILRIQQVVRGDSAAYFCASSLNHRGATQYFGPGTRLLVL.

V usage is TRBV5-1 and J usage is TRBJ1-4; D not certain. The V end lost 4 bases, the J end lost 0 bases, and 10 bases lay between the germline ends. The CDR3 has 15 amino acids. Germline CDR1 reads SGHRS; CDR2 reads YFSETQ. The CDR3 loop is CASSALLPTNEKLFF. The CDR3 DNA sequence: TGCGCCAGCAGCGCCCTTCTCCCAACTAATGAAAAACTGTTTTTT. Full variable domain (rest looked up from reference TRBV5-1 and TRBJ1-4): KAGVTQTPRYLIKTRGQQVTLSCSPISGHRSVSWYQQTPGQGLQFLFEYFSETQRNKGNFPGRFSGRQFSNSRSEMNVSTLELGDSALYLCASSALLPTNEKLFFGSGTQLSVL.

The J gene is TRBJ1-2, the V gene TRBV28; 9 nucleotides line up with TRBD1. Per germline, CDR1 MDHEN and CDR2 SYDVKM. V was clipped by 4 bases and J by 8 bases; unmatched bases: 8. This CDR3 contains 14 residues. The chain's CDR3 is CASSYTGGPLGYTF. DNA of the CDR3: TGTGCCAGCAGTTATACAGGGGGCCCACTAGGCTACACCTTC.

The rearrangement links TRBV7-9 to TRBJ2-1; 10 bases match TRBD2. Germline V gives CDR1 SEHNR, CDR2 FQNEAQ (reference sequence). V gave up 6 bases and J gave up 1 base; unmatched junction bases: 3. The length of the CDR3 is 15 residues. CDR3 protein: CASSYSGRSYNEQFF. CDR3 DNA: TGTGCCAGCAGTTATAGCGGGAGGTCCTACAATGAGCAGTTCTTC.